Listed below are T cell receptor beta chains from one sample, sequenced in a study of tumor-infiltrating lymphocytes in oesophageal squamous cell carcinoma. In TCRdb, the PCR reads were re-called with MiXCR into one record per CDR3 protein. Among under 20,000 distinct CDR3 sequences listed, around two fifths were seen once. Material for sequencing was esophageal tumor tissue. These TCRs come from a male donor with esophageal squamous cell carcinoma. CDR3s include the opening cysteine and the closing phenylalanine or tryptophan. The D gene is left open where the match is weak. Where a row states a size, it is once, few, many or the class of an expanded clone; other rows omit it.

14	TRBV19	TRBJ2-1	NA	NA	TGTGCCAGTAGTATAGCGGGAATCTACAATGAGCAGTTCTTC	CASSIAGIYNEQFF
14	TRBV27	TRBJ2-7	many	NA	TGTGCCAGCAGTTTGTTAGGGGGGAGAGTCGAGCAGTACTTC	CASSLLGGRVEQYF
14	TRBV7-3	TRBJ1-1	medium-sized	TRBD1	TGTGCCAGCAGCTTAGGGACAGAGAACACTGAAGCTTTCTTT	CASSLGTENTEAFF
16	TRBV7-6	TRBJ2-7	NA	NA	TGTGCCAGCAGCGCCCCAGATACTAGGGGGACCTACGAGCAGTACTTC	CASSAPDTRGTYEQYF
14	TRBV7-2	TRBJ2-5	NA	NA	TGTGCCAGCAGCGCCACTAACGGGGGAGAGACCCAGTACTTC	CASSATNGGETQYF
14	TRBV5-1	TRBJ2-3	many	NA	TGCGCCAGCAGCCTTAGCGGATACACAGATACGCAGTATTTT	CASSLSGYTDTQYF
14	TRBV12-5	TRBJ1-6	NA	NA	TGTGCTAGTGGTTTGGTCCAGGAAAATTCACCCCTCCACTTT	CASGLVQENSPLHF
10	TRBV6-6	TRBJ2-7	NA	NA	TGTGCCAGCAGTTACGGAGTCCCGCACTTC	CASSYGVPHF
14	TRBV6-1	TRBJ1-5	many	TRBD1	TGTGCCAGCAGGGGACAGGGACTGACACAGCCCCAGCATTTT	CASRGQGLTQPQHF
16	TRBV7-8	TRBJ2-4	NA	NA	TGTGCCAGCAGCAAAGACGGGATACTAGCCAAAAACATTCAGTACTTC	CASSKDGILAKNIQYF
19	TRBV6-6	TRBJ1-3	NA	NA	TGTGCCAGCAGTCCCCAGACGACGACTCAGGGAAAGTCTGGAAACACCATATATTTT	CASSPQTTTQGKSGNTIYF
15	TRBV6-1	TRBJ2-5	few	NA	TGTGCCAGCAGTAGGACGCGACAGACCAGCGAGACCCAGTACTTC	CASSRTRQTSETQYF
16	TRBV7-6	TRBJ1-1	NA	NA	TGTGCCAGCAGCCGGTCTCAAGGGGCAGGGGCCACTGAAGCTTTCTTT	CASSRSQGAGATEAFF
17	TRBV7-6	TRBJ2-7	few	NA	TGTGCCAGCAGCTTAGAAGGAACTAGCATCCCCTACAATGAGCAGTACTTC	CASSLEGTSIPYNEQYF
14	TRBV6-6	TRBJ1-3	NA	NA	TGTGCCAGCATGGCACAGCTTGAAGGGAACACCATATATTTT	CASMAQLEGNTIYF
14	TRBV5-1	TRBJ2-3	many	NA	TGCGCCAGCAGCTTGACAGGGGAGGCAGATACGCAGTATTTT	CASSLTGEADTQYF
16	TRBV12-3/TRBV12-4	TRBJ1-4	once	NA	TGTGCCAGCAGCCGCCTGCCCCCGGAACCCAATGAAAAACTGTTTTTT	CASSRLPPEPNEKLFF
13	TRBV19	TRBJ1-4	many	NA	TGTGCCAGTAGGGGTGGTTTGGCTGAAAAACTGTTTTTT	CASRGGLAEKLFF
17	TRBV7-4	TRBJ2-5	NA	TRBD2	TGTGCCAGCAGCTTAGCGACTATAGCGGGAGTTCGAGAGACCCAGTACTTC	CASSLATIAGVRETQYF
14	TRBV28	TRBJ1-1	NA	NA	TGTGCCAGCAGTTCCATCAGGGGGAACACTGAAGCTTTCTTT	CASSSIRGNTEAFF
15	TRBV11-2	TRBJ2-5	NA	NA	TGTGCCAGCAGCTTAGCCAGGGCCACCCAAGAGACCCAGTACTTC	CASSLARATQETQYF
15	TRBV10-3	TRBJ2-5	once	TRBD2	TGTGCCATCAGTGAAGAGGACAAAGCGGGGGAGACCCAGTACTTC	CAISEEDKAGETQYF
14	TRBV28	TRBJ2-7	few	NA	TGTGCCAGCAGTCTGACTAGTGCCTCCGGGGAGCTGTACTTC	CASSLTSASGELYF
11	TRBV27	TRBJ2-1	NA	NA	TGTGCCAGCAGTGTAGGGTATGAGCAGTTCTTC	CASSVGYEQFF
13	TRBV28	TRBJ1-2	NA	TRBD1	TGTGCCAGCAGTGGACAGGGGTCATATGGCTACACCTTC	CASSGQGSYGYTF
14	TRBV7-2	TRBJ2-3	medium-sized	NA	TGTGCCAGCAGCTTAAGTCATAACTCAGATACGCAGTATTTT	CASSLSHNSDTQYF
16	TRBV4-2	TRBJ1-3	many	NA	TGTGCCAGCAGCCAAGGACCGCTGAGCTCTGGAAACACCATATATTTT	CASSQGPLSSGNTIYF
16	TRBV7-6	TRBJ2-1	NA	NA	TGTGCCAGCAGCACCCAGGACGGGAGCTCCTACAATGAGCAGTTCTTC	CASSTQDGSSYNEQFF
14	TRBV11-1	TRBJ2-3	NA	NA	TGTGCCAGCAGCTTACCGGGAGTGGCAGATACGCAGTATTTT	CASSLPGVADTQYF
14	TRBV12-3/TRBV12-4	TRBJ2-7	medium-sized	NA	TGTGCCAGCAGCAGGGACACCCCCTTCCACGAGCAGTACTTC	CASSRDTPFHEQYF
15	TRBV5-1	TRBJ2-5	many	NA	TGCGCCAGCAGCTTGGCCAGGGGCTCGCAAGAGACCCAGTACTTC	CASSLARGSQETQYF
14	TRBV3-1	TRBJ2-7	NA	TRBD2	TGTGCCAGCAGCCAAACCTTCGCCGGGGGGGAGCAGTACTTC	CASSQTFAGGEQYF
14	TRBV7-3	TRBJ2-1	NA	TRBD2	TGTGCCAGCAGCATTACCGGCGGGAGCAATGAGCAGTTCTTC	CASSITGGSNEQFF
14	TRBV12-3/TRBV12-4	TRBJ2-1	NA	NA	TGTGCCAGCAGTGACCGGGACGGGGGCAATGAGCAGTTCTTC	CASSDRDGGNEQFF
12	TRBV28	TRBJ2-1	many	NA	TGTGCCAGCACCTCCGCCCCGAAGGAGCAGTTCTTC	CASTSAPKEQFF
13	TRBV7-2	TRBJ2-3	few	NA	TGTGCCAGCAGCTTATCAGAGACAGATACGCAGTATTTT	CASSLSETDTQYF
13	TRBV18	TRBJ2-7	NA	NA	TGTGCCAGCTCACCTTACGACGGCTACGAGCAGTACTTC	CASSPYDGYEQYF
16	TRBV7-6	TRBJ2-1	NA	TRBD2	TGTGCCAGCAGCTTAGGGACTAGCGGCTCCTACAATGAGCAGTTCTTC	CASSLGTSGSYNEQFF
15	TRBV11-3	TRBJ2-5	NA	NA	TGTGCCAGCAGCCGGGGCCTCACGACGGGAGAGACCCAGTACTTC	CASSRGLTTGETQYF
13	TRBV6-5	TRBJ1-4	NA	NA	TGTGCCAGCAGTTACACCATCGCGGAAAAACTGTTTTTT	CASSYTIAEKLFF
13	TRBV4-1	TRBJ1-4	few	NA	TGCGCCAGCAGCTTAGAGCTGCATGAAAAACTGTTTTTT	CASSLELHEKLFF
14	TRBV7-6	TRBJ2-5	NA	TRBD2	TGTGCCAGCAGCTTGACTAGCGGATACAATGAGCAGTACTTC	CASSLTSGYNEQYF
15	TRBV6-6	TRBJ2-1	NA	NA	TGTGCCAGCAGTAGGACGCGACAGACCAGCGAGACCCAGTTCTTC	CASSRTRQTSETQFF
14	TRBV28	TRBJ1-1	NA	NA	TGTGCCAGCAGTCTCCACCACAGAGGCACTGAAGCTTTCTTT	CASSLHHRGTEAFF
15	TRBV10-1	TRBJ2-3	many	TRBD2	TGCGCCAGCCAAAAAGCGGGAGACGGGACAGATACGCAGTATTTT	CASQKAGDGTDTQYF
14	TRBV28	TRBJ2-7	NA	NA	TGTGCCAGCAACCGCCGGGACGGCGACTACGAGCAGTACTTC	CASNRRDGDYEQYF
16	TRBV6-6	TRBJ1-2	NA	NA	TGTGCCAGCAGTGCCAAAGGTCCCGGGGATCTCTATGGCTACACCTTC	CASSAKGPGDLYGYTF
13	TRBV28	TRBJ1-5	NA	NA	TGTGCCAGCAGTTTACAGACCAATCAGCCCCAGCATTTT	CASSLQTNQPQHF
12	TRBV10-3	TRBJ1-2	many	NA	TGTGCCATCGGGTACGGAGACTATGGCTACACCTTC	CAIGYGDYGYTF